This T cell receptor beta chain came from a study of graft-versus-host responses after intestinal transplantation. Study information: Transplant types were multivisceral, liver-intestinal, or isolated intestinal. Tacrolimus and steroids were given for about three years to all recipients after anti-thymocyte globulin induction. Whole-study results and caveats: Elevated graft-versus-host to host-versus-graft clonal ratios in allografts were recorded for patients with graft-donor T cell macrochimerism.

To note about this clone: Its antigen remains unidentified.

The method was immunoSEQ multiplex PCR; TCRdb's version includes in-frame clones alone and lacks a portion of them. This repertoire shows tens of thousands of clones, 85% to 95% found once; its top ten account for around 0.21%. Germline loops: CDR1 ENHRY, CDR2 SYGVKD. Trimming removed 3 bases from V and 0 bases from J, with 6 bases in between. The CDR3 is 14 amino acids. V usage is TRBV10-3 and J usage is TRBJ1-3; no clear D gene. This TCR came from a human donor who was the organ donor for an intestinal transplant. This specimen was unstimulated CD8+ T cells sorted from spleen or lymph node cells, taken before transplant. In DNA, the CDR3 is TGTGCCATCAGTGAACTGAGCTCTGGAAACACCATATATTTT. Its protein product is CAISELSSGNTIYF.